This T cell receptor beta chain was recorded in a study of T-cell memory formation after mild COVID-19. Study summary: TCR clustering was largely donor specific. Findings of the study overall: From day 15 to 85, contracting clones were balanced between CD4 and CD8, whereas later expanders leaned toward CD4+. In pre-infection memory, a portion of responding clones appeared, which suggested that cross-reactive memory joined.

This clonotype was observed a few times. The antigen is unknown. The V gene lost 0 bases and the J gene lost 10 bases, with 8 bases spanning the gap. This CDR3 has 12 residues. The germline CDR1 and CDR2 sequences are SGHTA and FQGNSA. TCRdb reprocessed the 5' RACE reads via MiXCR and lists one record per CDR3 protein. The sample shows 300,000 to 350,000 distinct CDR3 sequences, around 15% of them seen only once. This chain joins TRBV7-2 and TRBJ2-3; D unclear. The receptor comes from a man younger than 30 who had mild COVID-19 (a few samples of this study predate the infection). Cell type and time point are not known. The sample was PBMCs or a T cell subset sorted from them (not recorded which). This CDR3 is CASSLAVLPQYF. The CDR3 DNA reads as TGTGCCAGCAGCTTAGCCGTGCTTCCGCAGTATTTT.